Reported below is one T cell receptor (beta chain). This clonotype was seen repeatedly, ten times or more. Its antigen has not been determined. The record has no base qualities; no much larger clone is one base away. The source of the sample is a study of immune characterization of retroperitoneal liposarcoma (dated 2019 in TCRdb). To prepare the library, PCR was applied. Sequenced on a NextSeq 500. Using fastp at Q25 and MiXCR, TCRdb reprocessed the public reads and kept productive beta chains. A single entry per CDR3 protein holds the most common genes and DNA from its merged rows. The sample has more than 9,500 distinct CDR3 sequences on record, approximately 25% of them singletons. The biggest ten clones account for about 9% of the sample. Trimmed from V: 3 bases; trimmed from J: 7 bases; junction bases lacking a gene match: 6. The germline V gene specifies MDHEN as CDR1 and SYDVKM as CDR2. The CDR3 starts with the cysteine, ends with the phenylalanine, and has 15 residues. Only the CDR3 part of the read is kept: 45 bases, read in frame from the first base.

This receptor was obtained from a female donor with retroperitoneal liposarcoma. The source material was tumor tissue. The chain employs TRBV28 and TRBJ2-1, and 10 junctional nucleotides match TRBD2. The CDR3 here reads CASSFPSGSGNEQFF. The nucleotide sequence is given as TGTGCCAGCAGTTTCCCTAGCGGGAGTGGGAATGAGCAGTTCTTC.